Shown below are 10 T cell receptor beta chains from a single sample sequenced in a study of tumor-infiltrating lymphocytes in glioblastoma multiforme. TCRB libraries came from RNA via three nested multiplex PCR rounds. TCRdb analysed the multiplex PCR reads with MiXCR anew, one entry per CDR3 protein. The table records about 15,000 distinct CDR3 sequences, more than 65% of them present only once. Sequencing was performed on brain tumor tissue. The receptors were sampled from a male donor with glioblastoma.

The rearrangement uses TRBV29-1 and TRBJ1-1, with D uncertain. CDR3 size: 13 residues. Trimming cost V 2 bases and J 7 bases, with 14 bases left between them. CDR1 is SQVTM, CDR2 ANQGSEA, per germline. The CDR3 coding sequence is TGCAGCGTTGAACAATCCAGCAGCATTGAAGCTTTCTTT. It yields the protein CSVEQSSSIEAFF.

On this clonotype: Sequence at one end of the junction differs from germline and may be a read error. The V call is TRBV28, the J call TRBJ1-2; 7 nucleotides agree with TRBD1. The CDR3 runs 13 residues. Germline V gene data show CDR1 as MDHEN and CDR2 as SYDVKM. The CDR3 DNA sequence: TGTGCCAGCAGCTCAGGACAGGTCTATGGTTACATCTTC. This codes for CASSSGQVYGYIF.

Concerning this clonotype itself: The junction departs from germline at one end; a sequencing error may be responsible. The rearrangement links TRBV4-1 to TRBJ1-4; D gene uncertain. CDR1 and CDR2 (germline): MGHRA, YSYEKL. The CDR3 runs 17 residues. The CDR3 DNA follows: TGCGCCAGCACCCAAGATGTTTCCCTTGCAGCTAATGAAAAACTGTTTTTT. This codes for CASTQDVSLAANEKLFF.

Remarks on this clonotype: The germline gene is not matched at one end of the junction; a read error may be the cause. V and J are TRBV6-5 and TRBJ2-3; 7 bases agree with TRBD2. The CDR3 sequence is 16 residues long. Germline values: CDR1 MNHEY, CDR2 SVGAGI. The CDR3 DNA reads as TGTGCCAGCAGTTACATGGGCGGGGGAAGCACAAATACGCAGTATTTT. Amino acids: CASSYMGGGSTNTQYF.

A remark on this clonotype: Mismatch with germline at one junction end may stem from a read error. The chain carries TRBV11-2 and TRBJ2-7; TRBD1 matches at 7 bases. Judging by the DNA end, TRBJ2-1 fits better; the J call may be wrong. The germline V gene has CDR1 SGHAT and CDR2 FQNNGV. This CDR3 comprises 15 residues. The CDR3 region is CASSFTRDRAWEQFF. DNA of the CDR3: TGTGCCAGTAGCTTTACCAGAGACAGGGCATGGGAGCAGTTCTTC.

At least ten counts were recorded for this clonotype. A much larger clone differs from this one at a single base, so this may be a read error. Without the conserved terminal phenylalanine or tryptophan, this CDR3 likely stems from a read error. The CDR3 nucleotides read TGTGCCAGCAGCTTAAGAGCTACAAATGAGCAGTTCTCC. It encodes CASSLRATNEQFS. The chain combines TRBV7-9 with TRBJ2-1; D is undetermined. The germline V gene has CDR1 SEHNR and CDR2 FQNEAQ (reference sequence). This CDR3 is 13 amino acids long. Trimming removed 2 bases from V and 7 bases from J, with 9 bases in between.

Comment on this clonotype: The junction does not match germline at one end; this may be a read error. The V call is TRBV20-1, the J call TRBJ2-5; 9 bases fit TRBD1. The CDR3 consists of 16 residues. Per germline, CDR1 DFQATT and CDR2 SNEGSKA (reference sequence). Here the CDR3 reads CSARDQGQGRIETQYF. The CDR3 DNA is TGCAGTGCTAGAGATCAAGGACAGGGGAGAATTGAGACCCAGTACTTT.

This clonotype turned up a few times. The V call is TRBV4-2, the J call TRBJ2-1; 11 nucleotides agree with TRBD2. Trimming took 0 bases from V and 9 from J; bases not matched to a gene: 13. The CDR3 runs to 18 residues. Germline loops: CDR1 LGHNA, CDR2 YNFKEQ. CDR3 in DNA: TGTGCCAGCAGCCAAGATAGGCTAGCGGGAGGCGTTGGGGGTGAGCAGTTCTTC. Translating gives CASSQDRLAGGVGGEQFF.

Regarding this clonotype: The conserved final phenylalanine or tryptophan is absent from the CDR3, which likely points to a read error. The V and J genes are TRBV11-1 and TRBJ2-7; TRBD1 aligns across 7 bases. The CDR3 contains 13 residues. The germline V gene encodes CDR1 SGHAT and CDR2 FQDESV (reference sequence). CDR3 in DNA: TGTGCCAGCACCCTGGAACAGGGGTACGGGCAGTACTCC. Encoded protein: CASTLEQGYGQYS.

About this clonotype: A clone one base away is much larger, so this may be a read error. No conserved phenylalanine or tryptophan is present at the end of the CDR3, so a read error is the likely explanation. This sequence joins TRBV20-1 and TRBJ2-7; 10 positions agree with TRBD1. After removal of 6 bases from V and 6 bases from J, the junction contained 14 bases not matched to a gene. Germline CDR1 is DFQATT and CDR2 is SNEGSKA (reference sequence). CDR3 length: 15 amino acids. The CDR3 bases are TGCAGTGCGCAGGAGCCGGGACAGGGGTCTTCCGAGCAGTACCTC. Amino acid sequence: CSAQEPGQGSSEQYL.